Here is one TCR beta chain with its context. The antigen is undetermined. This sample stems from a study of a mutant IDH1 vaccine in newly diagnosed glioma. Across the study: With temozolomide cycles, or 4-6 weeks after radiotherapy alone, vaccination was started.

The CDR3 is 15 amino acids. The germline gives CDR1 SGHAT, CDR2 FQNNGV. Between the trimmed V and J ends, which lost 0 bases and 1 base, there was a span of 10 bases. Time point meaning: week 47, end of study. Each dose delivered 300 ug of mutant IDH1 20-mer peptide subcutaneously with imiquimod. TCRdb's copy holds only in-frame clones and misses some; the assay was immunoSEQ multiplex PCR. The sample lists about 94,000 clones, just under 90% occurring once. This sample comprised PBMCs, obtained from a glioma patient whose treatment included an IDH1 peptide vaccine. This sequence originates from a woman aged 45-59 years with glioma. This sequence joins TRBV11-2 and TRBJ2-7, with D maybe TRBD1 (6 bases). The CDR3 nucleotides read TGTGCCAGCAGCTTAGAGGGCAGGGGTTCCTACGAGCAGTACTTC. It translates to CASSLEGRGSYEQYF. Supplemented by reference TRBV11-2 and TRBJ2-7, the full variable domain reads EAGVAQSPRYKIIEKRQSVAFWCNPISGHATLYWYQQILGQGPKLLIQFQNNGVVDDSQLPKDRFSAERLKGVDSTLKIQPAKLEDSAVYLCASSLEGRGSYEQYFGPGTRLTVT.